The source of this T cell receptor beta chain is a study of CD8+CD57+ T cells in acquired aplastic anemia. Across the whole study: Each DNA sample taken from sorted CD4+ and CD8+ cells came to about 3 ug on average.

There are 15 residues in the CDR3. Germline V gives CDR1 DFQATT, CDR2 SNEGSKA (reference sequence). The ends were cut back, 6 bases at V and 4 bases at J, with 19 bases in the middle. Genomic DNA constituted the template upon which TCR beta VDJ and CDR3 profiling was performed. TCRdb reprocessed the reads via MiXCR and lists one record per CDR3 protein. The sample records some 290,000 distinct CDR3 sequences, approximately 56% being singletons. The receptor's source is a human donor with severe aplastic anemia or a healthy control (not recorded which). The rearrangement links TRBV20-1 to TRBJ2-1; tentative D call: TRBD1 (6 bases). The sequenced material came from sorted CD4+, CD8+, or CD8+CD57+ T cells (not recorded which) from PBMCs. CDR3 region: CSASTTGLGYNEQFF. DNA of the CDR3: TGCAGTGCATCAACCACAGGGTTGGGGTACAATGAGCAGTTCTTC.